The TCR beta chain described here comes from a study of cytomegalovirus exposure and HLA in healthy donors. Study-level background: The 130 or so validation repertoires and the 666 first-cohort repertoires shared a platform, a later analysis reported.

As for this clone: Its cognate antigen is unknown.

TCRdb's table, derived via immunoSEQ multiplex PCR, lists solely in-frame clones and lacks some. Of 180,000 or so clones listed, 86% are singletons. Study conclusions and caveats: Accounts indicate the classifier identified cytomegalovirus status with strong specificity and sensitivity.

The specimen was PBMCs. The sequence was collected from a man under 40 in good health and CMV-seropositive.

CDR3 DNA: TGTGCCAGCAGCTCCTCAAGCCACACAGGAATTGCTACCGGGGAGCTGTTTTTT. Amino acid sequence: CASSSSSHTGIATGELFF. The chain links TRBV7-9 to TRBJ1-3, with D perhaps TRBD1 (5 bases). The DNA end favors TRBJ2-2, so the J call may be wrong. The CDR3 runs 18 residues. Per germline, CDR1 SEHNR and CDR2 FQNEAQ (reference sequence).